This T cell receptor (beta chain) was identified during a study of T cell responses to AZD1222 COVID-19 vaccine (dated by TCRdb to about 2021). Regarding the complete study: A total of just over 230 trial participants underwent TCR sequencing, of whom about 200 had received two doses of AZD1222 and about 25 had received two doses of the MenACWY control vaccine. Trial participants were enrolled by age into 18-55, 56-69 and 70-plus year subgroups, with approximately 160, 26 and 62 TCR-sequenced participants respectively. Overall results and qualifications from the work: Because no day 14 peak-response samples were available, the repertoires could be characterized only after the peak T cell response. In the small 56-69-year group, the increase in depth fell short of significance, most likely because of low power. After two AZD1222 doses, spike-specific TCR breadth and depth were significantly higher than at day 0 and than in MenACWY recipients. Conclusions about previously exposed vaccinees are limited, since just six AZD1222 recipients were seropositive for SARS-CoV-2 at baseline. CD4 TCRs associated with the vaccine covered the entire spike protein, and the dominant responses were in regions 160-218 and 743-854. Participants were mostly white British and included more females than males, and it was suggested by the authors that clonal diversity may have been underestimated. Reportedly, almost half of the unique spike-specific TCRs recognized epitopes lying outside the regions that are mutated in the B.1.351 and B.1.1.7 variants.

The time point label on this specimen signifies: about 28 days (+/-7) after the second vaccine dose. AZD1222 recipients whose second dose came at about 4 weeks and those whose second dose came at about 12 weeks were combined into one group, since spike-specific TCR depth and breadth did not differ between the two schedules. The vaccinee samples were drawn from two UK trials, COV001 and COV002, one of which was a single-blind randomized controlled phase 2/3 trial testing AZD1222 (ChAdOx1 nCoV-19) in healthy adults. For TCRbeta chain sequencing, PBMC samples were collected from trial participants at day 0 and at day 28 after the second dose. Per the germline V gene, MGHDK is the CDR1 and SYGVNS is the CDR2. The junction carries 16 bases between V and J, which are trimmed by 5 bases and 8 bases respectively. The CDR3 numbers 15 residues from cysteine through phenylalanine. The kept DNA is CDR3 alone, 45 bases in frame from the first base.

A word on this clone: There is no known antigen for this receptor. Per-base quality was not reported, and no clone a single base away is much larger than it.

The CDR3 regions of human TCRbeta chains were analyzed by immunosequencing. On the study's bioinformatics: TCRs in the repertoires were compared against a reference library of SARS-CoV-2-specific TCRs that had been generated with the MIRA antigen-specificity platform. Breadth was defined as the fraction of unique TCRs that were SARS-CoV-2-associated, and depth was defined as the fraction of total T cells that were SARS-CoV-2-associated. Each spike-specific TCR was assigned to its reactive spike region and to a CD4 or CD8 class using the MIRA data. Log10-transformed breadth and depth values were compared by one-way ANOVA with Sidak's multiple comparisons tests. TCRdb carries this immuneACCESS record with in-frame sequences only. Its versions omit some clonotypes, under half of them owing to an unresolved V gene in the studies checked, with the rest unexplained. V, J and clone size were drawn from that table, and D and trimming were deduced from the DNA. This sample comprises 160,000 or so clones, 75% to 90% of them detected only once. The biggest ten clones account for about a tenth of the sample.

The sequenced sample was peripheral blood, obtained 28 days after the second AZD1222 dose. This sequence uses TRBV25-1 and TRBJ1-6, with the D gene call left open. The sequence was collected from an adult who received the AZD1222 COVID-19 vaccine. The CDR3 here reads CASSPRWTADSPLHF. The DNA reads TGTGCCAGCAGTCCGAGGTGGACGGCGGATTCACCCCTCCACTTT. Joined to the reference TRBV25-1 and TRBJ1-6 proteins, this CDR3 gives the full variable domain: EADIYQTPRYLVIGTGKKITLECSQTMGHDKMYWYQQDPGMELHLIHYSYGVNSTEKGDLSSESTVSRIRTEHFPLTLESARPSHTSQYLCASSPRWTADSPLHFGNGTRLTVT.